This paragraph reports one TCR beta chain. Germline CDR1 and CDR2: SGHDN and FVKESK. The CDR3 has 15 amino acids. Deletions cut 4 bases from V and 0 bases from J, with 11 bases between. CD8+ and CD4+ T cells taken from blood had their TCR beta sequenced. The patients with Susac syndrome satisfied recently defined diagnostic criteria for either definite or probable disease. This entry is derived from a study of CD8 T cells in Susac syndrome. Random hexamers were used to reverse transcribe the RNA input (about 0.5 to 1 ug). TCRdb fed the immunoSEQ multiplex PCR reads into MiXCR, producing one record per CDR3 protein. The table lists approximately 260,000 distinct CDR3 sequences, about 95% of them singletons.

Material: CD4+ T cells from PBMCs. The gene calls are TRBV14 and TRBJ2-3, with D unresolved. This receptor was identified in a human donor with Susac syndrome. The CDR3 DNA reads TGTGCCAGCAGCCTAAGACCGGCAAGCACAGATACGCAGTATTTT. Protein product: CASSLRPASTDTQYF.